The rows below give T cell receptor beta chains drawn from one sample of a study of shared clonotypes between healthy human individuals. Profiled with immunoSEQ multiplex PCR; TCRdb holds only in-frame clones, not every one. The sample yields more than 1,200,000 clones, 98% seen once. The sequencing input was naive CD4+ T cells sorted from blood. The receptors here all came from a man aged 25-40 years in good health. CDR3s include the opening cysteine and the closing phenylalanine or tryptophan. The order of the fields is D gene, J gene, clone size, V gene, CDR3 DNA, CDR3 protein. D genes are given only for firm matches. Clone size is not always given. Where it is, it says once, few, many or a class for expanded clones.

D: TRBD2
J: TRBJ2-7
size: .
V: TRBV11-3
DNA: TGTGCCAGCAGCCCCGGACTAGAATACGAGCAGTACTTC
CDR3: CASSPGLEYEQYF

D: TRBD1
J: TRBJ2-7
size: .
V: TRBV6-1
DNA: TGTGCCAGCAGTGATCTACAGGGGTACTACGAGCAGTACTTC
CDR3: CASSDLQGYYEQYF

D: TRBD1
J: TRBJ2-7
size: .
V: TRBV6-6
DNA: TGTGCCAGCACCAAGGACAGGGTGGCCGAGCAGTACTTC
CDR3: CASTKDRVAEQYF

D: .
J: TRBJ1-4
size: .
V: TRBV7-2
DNA: TGTGCCAGCAGCGTCGTCGTTAATGAAAAACTGTTTTTT
CDR3: CASSVVVNEKLFF

D: TRBD2
J: TRBJ2-3
size: .
V: TRBV6-1
DNA: TGTGCCAGCAGTGAAGCCCGCGGTAGCGGGAGTGGCGATACGCAGTATTTT
CDR3: CASSEARGSGSGDTQYF

D: .
J: TRBJ1-5
size: .
V: TRBV19
DNA: TGTGCCAGTAGTAGGGGGAGGCAACTCGCAACAGATCAGCCCCAGCATTTT
CDR3: CASSRGRQLATDQPQHF

D: TRBD1
J: TRBJ2-7
size: .
V: TRBV2
DNA: TGTGCCAGCAGTGAAGCTTTTTCCGACAGGGTAGAGGACGAGCAGTACTTC
CDR3: CASSEAFSDRVEDEQYF

D: .
J: TRBJ2-6
size: .
V: TRBV7-9
DNA: TGTGCCAGCAGCTTACTAGAAAGACCGAACTCTGGGGCCAACGTCCTGACTTTC
CDR3: CASSLLERPNSGANVLTF

D: .
J: TRBJ1-2
size: .
V: TRBV6-5
DNA: TGTGCCAGCAGTCACGGGCCCTATGGCTACACCTTC
CDR3: CASSHGPYGYTF

D: .
J: TRBJ1-3
size: .
V: TRBV2
DNA: TGTGCCAGCAGATACGACAGCTCTGGAAACACCATATATTTT
CDR3: CASRYDSSGNTIYF

D: TRBD1
J: TRBJ1-3
size: .
V: TRBV7-7
DNA: TGTGCTAGCAGCCGAGGGACAGCTGGAAACACCATATATTTT
CDR3: CASSRGTAGNTIYF

D: .
J: TRBJ1-4
size: .
V: TRBV6-5
DNA: TGTGCCAGCAGTTACAACCGTCAAAATGAAAAACTGTTTTTT
CDR3: CASSYNRQNEKLFF

D: TRBD2
J: TRBJ2-7
size: .
V: TRBV10-3
DNA: TGTGCCATCAGGACTAGCGGGAGTAACTACGAGCAGTACTTC
CDR3: CAIRTSGSNYEQYF

D: .
J: TRBJ1-2
size: .
V: TRBV15
DNA: TGTGCCACCAGCAGAGTCGACAGTACCTATGGCTACACCTTC
CDR3: CATSRVDSTYGYTF

D: .
J: TRBJ1-3
size: .
V: TRBV28
DNA: TGTGCCAGCAGTTTTCCCAGGCCTGGAAACACCATATATTTT
CDR3: CASSFPRPGNTIYF

D: .
J: TRBJ1-1
size: .
V: TRBV18
DNA: TGTGCCAGCTCACCAGAGTCCGGGGCGAGCACTGAAGCTTTCTTT
CDR3: CASSPESGASTEAFF

D: TRBD1
J: TRBJ2-2
size: .
V: TRBV5-1
DNA: TGCGCCAGCAGCACTGGACAGGGGGCCTACACCGGGGAGCTGTTTTTT
CDR3: CASSTGQGAYTGELFF

D: TRBD2
J: TRBJ2-7
size: .
V: TRBV6-5
DNA: TGTGCCAGCAGACCCCCACTAGCGGGAGTCTACGAGCAGTACTTC
CDR3: CASRPPLAGVYEQYF

D: .
J: TRBJ1-1
size: .
V: TRBV6-5
DNA: TGTGCCAGCAGTTACTTCGCATCAAACACTGAAGCTTTCTTT
CDR3: CASSYFASNTEAFF

D: .
J: TRBJ1-1
size: .
V: TRBV28
DNA: TGTGCTGTGGAGGGTTTAGTCACTGAAGCTTTCTTT
CDR3: CAVEGLVTEAFF

D: .
J: TRBJ2-3
size: .
V: TRBV5-1
DNA: TGCGCCAGCAGCTTGGAAGGGAGAGGGGCAGATACGCAGTATTTT
CDR3: CASSLEGRGADTQYF

D: TRBD2
J: TRBJ2-1
size: .
V: TRBV25-1
DNA: TGTGCCAGCAGTCGACTAGCGGGAGGGCCAAGGGAGCAGTTCTTC
CDR3: CASSRLAGGPREQFF

D: TRBD2
J: TRBJ2-3
size: .
V: TRBV5-1
DNA: TGCGCCAGCAGCCCGACGGGGCTAGCGGGAGGGACAGATACGCAGTATTTT
CDR3: CASSPTGLAGGTDTQYF

D: .
J: TRBJ2-1
size: .
V: TRBV7-6
DNA: TGTGCCAGCAGCTCTACCCCCGGGGCCGACAATGAGCAGTTCTTC
CDR3: CASSSTPGADNEQFF

D: .
J: TRBJ2-5
size: .
V: TRBV6-6
DNA: TGTGCCAGCAGTGAGAAGGAGACCCAGTACTTC
CDR3: CASSEKETQYF

D: .
J: TRBJ2-1
size: .
V: TRBV11-2
DNA: TGTGCCAGCAGCTTAGAGGCGGCGCCCTACAATGAGCAGTTCTTC
CDR3: CASSLEAAPYNEQFF

D: TRBD1
J: TRBJ2-7
size: .
V: TRBV11-2
DNA: TGTGCCAGCAGCTTTGGATTCGGACAGGGAGGTTTGGTATACGAGCAGTACTTC
CDR3: CASSFGFGQGGLVYEQYF

D: TRBD2
J: TRBJ2-3
size: .
V: TRBV28
DNA: TGTGCCAGCAGTTTAGGTGCGGGAGGGGGCACAGATACGCAGTATTTT
CDR3: CASSLGAGGGTDTQYF

D: .
J: TRBJ1-2
size: .
V: TRBV2
DNA: TGTGCCAAAAAACAGGGATTGGGCGATAACTATGGCTACACCTTC
CDR3: CAKKQGLGDNYGYTF

D: .
J: TRBJ2-3
size: once
V: TRBV5-6
DNA: TGTGCCAGCAGCTTTCGTGGGGTAGTGGCGGAAGATACGCAGTATTTT
CDR3: CASSFRGVVAEDTQYF

D: .
J: TRBJ1-2
size: .
V: TRBV4-1
DNA: TGCGCCAGCAGCCAAGATGGGGGCAGAGCGAACTATGGCTACACCTTC
CDR3: CASSQDGGRANYGYTF

D: TRBD1
J: TRBJ1-2
size: .
V: TRBV5-4
DNA: TGTGCCAGCAGCTTGGAGGCAGGGGGCGCTTATGGCTACACCTTC
CDR3: CASSLEAGGAYGYTF

D: .
J: TRBJ2-3
size: once
V: TRBV5-1
DNA: TGCGCCAGCAGCCCGGGACTTCCCGCGGGTACGCAGTATTTT
CDR3: CASSPGLPAGTQYF

D: TRBD1
J: TRBJ2-7
size: .
V: TRBV5-4
DNA: TGTGCCAGCAGCTTCCAACAGGGGTACGAGCAGTACTTC
CDR3: CASSFQQGYEQYF

D: TRBD1
J: TRBJ2-7
size: once
V: TRBV9
DNA: TGTGCCAGCAGCGTAGGTACAGGGGGTATCTACGAGCAGTACTTC
CDR3: CASSVGTGGIYEQYF

D: .
J: TRBJ2-1
size: .
V: TRBV5-6
DNA: TGTGCCAGCAGCGTAGACCCGGCGGCAGACAATGAGCAGTTCTTC
CDR3: CASSVDPAADNEQFF

D: .
J: TRBJ2-7
size: .
V: TRBV30
DNA: TGTGCCTGGAGTGTTCGTGCAACCGGTCTGAACGAGCAGTACTTC
CDR3: CAWSVRATGLNEQYF

D: .
J: TRBJ2-2
size: .
V: TRBV27
DNA: TGTGCCAGCAGGATTAGCGCCCCGGGGGCCGGGGAGCTGTTTTTT
CDR3: CASRISAPGAGELFF

D: .
J: TRBJ2-7
size: .
V: TRBV6-1
DNA: TGTGCCAGCCGCCCTGGAACCGCCTACGAGCAGTACTTC
CDR3: CASRPGTAYEQYF

D: TRBD1
J: TRBJ2-7
size: .
V: TRBV5-1
DNA: TGCGCCAGCAGCTTGGTGGGGACAGGGGCCCACGAGCAGTACTTC
CDR3: CASSLVGTGAHEQYF

D: TRBD1
J: TRBJ1-2
size: .
V: TRBV10-3
DNA: TGTGCCATCAAAGGGACAGAAACTTCTAACTATGGCTACACCTTC
CDR3: CAIKGTETSNYGYTF